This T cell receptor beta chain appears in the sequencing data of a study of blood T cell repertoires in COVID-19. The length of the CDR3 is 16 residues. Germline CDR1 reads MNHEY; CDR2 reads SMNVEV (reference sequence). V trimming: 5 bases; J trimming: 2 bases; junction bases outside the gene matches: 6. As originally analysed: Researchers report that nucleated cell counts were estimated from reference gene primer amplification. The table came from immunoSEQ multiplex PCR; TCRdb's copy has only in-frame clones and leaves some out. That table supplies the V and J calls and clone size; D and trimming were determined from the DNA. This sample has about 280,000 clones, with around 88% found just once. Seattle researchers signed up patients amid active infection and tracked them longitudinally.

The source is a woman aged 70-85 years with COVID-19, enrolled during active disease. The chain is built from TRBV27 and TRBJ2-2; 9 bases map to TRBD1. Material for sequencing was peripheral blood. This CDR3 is CASSLGTGHNTGELFF. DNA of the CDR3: TGTGCCAGCAGTCTCGGGACAGGGCATAACACCGGGGAGCTGTTTTTT.